This T cell receptor beta chain was recovered during a study of blood T cells in healthy people across ages. This clonotype was seen many times. This CDR3 is built from 17 residues. V shed 4 bases and J shed 0 bases, with 13 bases lying between them. Combining a sample-barcoded 5' primer with a J-beta primer mix, a second PCR ran for roughly 6 to 11 cycles. TCRdb passed the 5' RACE reads through MiXCR, listing each CDR3 protein once. The table records about 650,000 distinct CDR3 sequences, about 32% of them present only once. Per sample, extraction of total RNA gave at least 5.5 micrograms in every case.

This chain links TRBV12-3 or TRBV12-4 with TRBJ2-6; tentative D call: TRBD2 (7 bases). This clonotype was sampled from a woman of 80 years or more in good health. The specimen sequenced was blood. The CDR3 protein is CASSSEGGASGANVLTF. DNA for the CDR3: TGTGCCAGCAGTTCCGAGGGGGGGGCCTCTGGGGCCAACGTCCTGACTTTC.